This TCR beta chain appears in the sequencing data of a study of blood T cell repertoires in COVID-19. Assay used: immunoSEQ multiplex PCR; TCRdb lists only in-frame clones, some missing. This sample carries 65,000 to 95,000 clones, around 88% of them seen once, and the ten largest clones take roughly 8%. J gave up 4 bases and V 4 bases, and 13 bases lay outside the gene matches. CDR3 length: 17 residues. Germline V gives CDR1 SGHDT, CDR2 YYEEEE. This sequence was found in a man between 25 and 39 years old with acute or convalescent COVID-19. The source material was peripheral blood. V and J are TRBV5-6 and TRBJ2-1; 8 nucleotides line up with TRBD2. The DNA for the CDR3 is TGTGCCAGCAGCCCCGAGGCCGAGCGGGAGCTTTACAATGAGCAGTTCTTC. It is translated as CASSPEAERELYNEQFF.